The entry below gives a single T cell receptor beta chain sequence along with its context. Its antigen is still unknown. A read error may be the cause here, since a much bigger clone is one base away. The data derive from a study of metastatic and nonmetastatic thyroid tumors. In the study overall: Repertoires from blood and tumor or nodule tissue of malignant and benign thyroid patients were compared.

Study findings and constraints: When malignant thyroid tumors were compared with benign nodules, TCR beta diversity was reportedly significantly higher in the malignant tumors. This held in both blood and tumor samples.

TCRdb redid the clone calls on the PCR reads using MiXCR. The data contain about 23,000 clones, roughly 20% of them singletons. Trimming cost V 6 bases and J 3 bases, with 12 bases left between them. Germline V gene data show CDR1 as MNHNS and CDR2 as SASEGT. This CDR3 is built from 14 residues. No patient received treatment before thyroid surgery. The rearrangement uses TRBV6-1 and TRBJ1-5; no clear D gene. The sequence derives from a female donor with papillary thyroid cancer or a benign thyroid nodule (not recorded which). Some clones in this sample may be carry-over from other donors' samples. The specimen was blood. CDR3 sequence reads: CASSPPWVNQPQHF. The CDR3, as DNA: TGTGCCAGCAGCCCCCCATGGGTCAATCAGCCCCAGCATTTT.